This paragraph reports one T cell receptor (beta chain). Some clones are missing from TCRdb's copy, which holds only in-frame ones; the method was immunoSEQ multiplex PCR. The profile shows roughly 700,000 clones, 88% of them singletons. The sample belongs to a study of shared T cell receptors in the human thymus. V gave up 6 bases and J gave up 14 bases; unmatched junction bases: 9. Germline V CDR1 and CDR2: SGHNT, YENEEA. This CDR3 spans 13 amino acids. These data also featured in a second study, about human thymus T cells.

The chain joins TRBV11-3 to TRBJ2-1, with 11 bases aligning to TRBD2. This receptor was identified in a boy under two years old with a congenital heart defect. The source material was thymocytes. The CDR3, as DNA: TGTGCCAGCAGGGGGGGACTAGCGGAGGAGGAGTTCTTC. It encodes CASRGGLAEEEFF.